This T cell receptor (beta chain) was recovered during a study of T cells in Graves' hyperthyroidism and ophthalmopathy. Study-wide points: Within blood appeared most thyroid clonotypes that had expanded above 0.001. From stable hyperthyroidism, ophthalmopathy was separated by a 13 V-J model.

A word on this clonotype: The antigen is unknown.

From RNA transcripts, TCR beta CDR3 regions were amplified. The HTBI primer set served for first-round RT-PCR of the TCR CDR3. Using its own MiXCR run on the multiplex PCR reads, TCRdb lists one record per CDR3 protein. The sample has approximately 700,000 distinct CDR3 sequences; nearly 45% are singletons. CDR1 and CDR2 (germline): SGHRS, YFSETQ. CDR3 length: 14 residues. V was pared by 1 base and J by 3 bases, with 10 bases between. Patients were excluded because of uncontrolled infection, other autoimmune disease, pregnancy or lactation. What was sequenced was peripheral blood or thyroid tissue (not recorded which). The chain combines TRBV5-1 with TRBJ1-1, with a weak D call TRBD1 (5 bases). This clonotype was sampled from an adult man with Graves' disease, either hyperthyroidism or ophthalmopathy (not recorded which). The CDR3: CASSLTGDYTEAFF. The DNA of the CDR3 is TGCGCCAGCAGCTTGACAGGAGATTACACTGAAGCTTTCTTT.